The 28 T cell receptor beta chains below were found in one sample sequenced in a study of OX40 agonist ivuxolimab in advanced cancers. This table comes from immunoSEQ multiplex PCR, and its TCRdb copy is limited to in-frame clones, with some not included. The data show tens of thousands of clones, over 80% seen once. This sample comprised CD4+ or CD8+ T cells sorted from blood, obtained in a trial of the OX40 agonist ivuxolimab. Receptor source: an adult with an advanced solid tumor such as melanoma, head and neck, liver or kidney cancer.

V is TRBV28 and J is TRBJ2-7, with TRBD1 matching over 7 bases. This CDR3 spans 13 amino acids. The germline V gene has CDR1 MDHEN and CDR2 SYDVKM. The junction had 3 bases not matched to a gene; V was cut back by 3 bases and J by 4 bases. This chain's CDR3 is CASSLVQGYEQYF. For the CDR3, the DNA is TGTGCCAGCAGTTTGGTACAGGGGTACGAGCAGTACTTC.

The CDR3 DNA reads as TGTGCCAGCAGTTACGGAAGGGGGCTGGGGACCCAGTACTTC. It translates to CASSYGRGLGTQYF. The chain uses TRBV6-5 and TRBJ2-5, with 7 bases that match TRBD1. Germline loops: CDR1 MNHEY, CDR2 SVGAGI. The CDR3 totals 14 residues. V lost 2 bases and J lost 7; bases outside the gene matches: 7.

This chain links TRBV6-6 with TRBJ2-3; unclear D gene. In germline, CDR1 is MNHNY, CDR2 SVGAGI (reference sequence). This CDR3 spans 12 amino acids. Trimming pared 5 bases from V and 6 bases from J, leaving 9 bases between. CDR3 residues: CASSPRLDTQYF. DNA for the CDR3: TGTGCCAGCAGTCCCCGTTTGGATACGCAGTATTTT.

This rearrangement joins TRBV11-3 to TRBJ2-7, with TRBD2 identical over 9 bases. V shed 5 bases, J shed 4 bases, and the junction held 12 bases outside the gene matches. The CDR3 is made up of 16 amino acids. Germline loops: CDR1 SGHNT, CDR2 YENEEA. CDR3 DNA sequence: TGTGCCAGCAGCCCACCCCTAGCGGGATTAGAATACGAGCAGTACTTC. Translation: CASSPPLAGLEYEQYF.

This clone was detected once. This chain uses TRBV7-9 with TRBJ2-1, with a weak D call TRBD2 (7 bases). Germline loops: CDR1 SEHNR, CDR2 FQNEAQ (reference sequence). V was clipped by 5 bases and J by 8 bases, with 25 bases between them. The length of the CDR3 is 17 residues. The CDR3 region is CASSPRGGGALSDEQFF. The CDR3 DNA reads TGTGCCAGCAGCCCCCGAGGAGGGGGGGCACTTTCGGATGAGCAGTTCTTC. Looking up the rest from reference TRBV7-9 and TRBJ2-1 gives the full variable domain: DTGVSQNPRHKITKRGQNVTFRCDPISEHNRLYWYRQTLGQGPEFLTYFQNEAQLEKSRLLSDRFSAERPKGSFSTLEIQRTEQGDSAMYLCASSPRGGGALSDEQFFGPGTRLTVL.

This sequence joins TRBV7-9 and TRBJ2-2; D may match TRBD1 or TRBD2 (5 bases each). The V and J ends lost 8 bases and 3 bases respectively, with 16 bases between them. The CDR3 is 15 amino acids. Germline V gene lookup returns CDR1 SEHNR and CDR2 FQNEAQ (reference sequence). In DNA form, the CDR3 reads TGTGCCAGCGTCCCGGGGCCGAGGGACACCGGGGAGCTGTTTTTT. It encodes CASVPGPRDTGELFF.

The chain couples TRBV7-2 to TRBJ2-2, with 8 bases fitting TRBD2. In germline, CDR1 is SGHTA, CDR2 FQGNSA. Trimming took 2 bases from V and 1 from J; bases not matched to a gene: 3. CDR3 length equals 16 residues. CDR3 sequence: CASSLRAGGNTGELFF. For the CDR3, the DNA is TGTGCCAGCAGCTTACGCGCGGGGGGGAACACCGGGGAGCTGTTTTTT.

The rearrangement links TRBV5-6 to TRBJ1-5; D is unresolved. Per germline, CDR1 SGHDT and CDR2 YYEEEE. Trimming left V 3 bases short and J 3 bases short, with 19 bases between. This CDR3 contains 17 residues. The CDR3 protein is CASSSQTLPAINQPQHF. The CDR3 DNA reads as TGTGCCAGCAGCTCCCAAACCCTACCGGCAATCAATCAGCCCCAGCATTTT.

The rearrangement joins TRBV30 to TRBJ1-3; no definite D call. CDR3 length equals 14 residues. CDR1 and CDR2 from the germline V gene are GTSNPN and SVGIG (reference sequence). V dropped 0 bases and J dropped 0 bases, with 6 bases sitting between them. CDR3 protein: CAWSVGSSGNTIYF. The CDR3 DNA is TGTGCCTGGAGTGTGGGGAGCTCTGGAAACACCATATATTTT.

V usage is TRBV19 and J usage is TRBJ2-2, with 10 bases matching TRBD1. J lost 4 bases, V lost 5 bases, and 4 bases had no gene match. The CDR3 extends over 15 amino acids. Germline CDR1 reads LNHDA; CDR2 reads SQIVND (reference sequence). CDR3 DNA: TGTGCCAGTAGTCCAAGACAGGGGGCCACCGGGGAGCTGTTTTTT. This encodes CASSPRQGATGELFF.

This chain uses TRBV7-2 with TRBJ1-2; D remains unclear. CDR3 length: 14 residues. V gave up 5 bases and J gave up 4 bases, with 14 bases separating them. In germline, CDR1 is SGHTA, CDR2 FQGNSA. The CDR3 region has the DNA TGTGCCAGCAGCCCTAGGGAGCTTTCCTATGGCTACACCTTC. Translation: CASSPRELSYGYTF.

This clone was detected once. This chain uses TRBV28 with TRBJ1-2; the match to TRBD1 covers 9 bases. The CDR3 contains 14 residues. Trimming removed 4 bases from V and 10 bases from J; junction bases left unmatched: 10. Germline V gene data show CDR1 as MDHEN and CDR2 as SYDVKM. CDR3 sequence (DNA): TGTGCCAGCAGTTCTACAGGGGGCCTTTTTGCCTACACCTTC. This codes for CASSSTGGLFAYTF.

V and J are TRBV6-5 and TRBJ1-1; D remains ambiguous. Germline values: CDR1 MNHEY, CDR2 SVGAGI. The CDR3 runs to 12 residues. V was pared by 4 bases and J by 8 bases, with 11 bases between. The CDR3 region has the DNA TGTGCCAGCAGTTCCCGGCCGCCGGAAGCTTTCTTT. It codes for CASSSRPPEAFF.

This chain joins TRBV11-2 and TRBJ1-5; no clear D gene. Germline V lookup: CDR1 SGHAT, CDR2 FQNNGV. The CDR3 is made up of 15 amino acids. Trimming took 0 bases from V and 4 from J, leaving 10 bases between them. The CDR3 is CASSLDRGGNQPQHF. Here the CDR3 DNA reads TGTGCCAGCAGCTTAGATCGGGGAGGGAATCAGCCCCAGCATTTT.

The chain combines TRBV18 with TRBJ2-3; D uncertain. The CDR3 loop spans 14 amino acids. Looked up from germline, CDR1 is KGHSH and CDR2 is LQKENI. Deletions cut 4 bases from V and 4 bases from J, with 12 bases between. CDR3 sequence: CASSQLTSPDTQYF. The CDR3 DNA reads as TGTGCCAGCTCACAACTGACCAGTCCAGATACGCAGTATTTT.

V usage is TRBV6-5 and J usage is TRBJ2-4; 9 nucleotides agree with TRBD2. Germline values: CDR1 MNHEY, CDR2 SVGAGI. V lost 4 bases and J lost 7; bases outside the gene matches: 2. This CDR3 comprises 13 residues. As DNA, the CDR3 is TGTGCCAGCAGTTTGGGGACTAGCAACATTCAGTACTTC. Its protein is CASSLGTSNIQYF.

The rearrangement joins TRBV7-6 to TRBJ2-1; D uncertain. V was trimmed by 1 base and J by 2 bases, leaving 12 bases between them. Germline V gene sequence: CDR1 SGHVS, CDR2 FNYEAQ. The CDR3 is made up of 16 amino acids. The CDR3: CASSLVPRKAYNEQFF. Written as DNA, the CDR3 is TGTGCCAGCAGCTTAGTCCCTCGAAAGGCCTACAATGAGCAGTTCTTC.

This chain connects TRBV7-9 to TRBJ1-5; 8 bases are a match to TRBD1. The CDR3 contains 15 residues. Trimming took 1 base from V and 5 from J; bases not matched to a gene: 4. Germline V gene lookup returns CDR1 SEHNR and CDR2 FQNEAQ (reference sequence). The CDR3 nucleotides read TGTGCCAGCAGCTTAGGGTTGACAGGGGATCAGCCCCAGCATTTT. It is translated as CASSLGLTGDQPQHF.

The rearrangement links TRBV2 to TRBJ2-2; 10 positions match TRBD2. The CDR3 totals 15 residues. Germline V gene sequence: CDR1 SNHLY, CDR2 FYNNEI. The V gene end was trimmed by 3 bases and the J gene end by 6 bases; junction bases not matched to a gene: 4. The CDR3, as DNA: TGTGCCAGCAGTGAGGCTAGCGGGAGTGCCGGGGAGCTGTTTTTT. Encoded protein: CASSEASGSAGELFF.

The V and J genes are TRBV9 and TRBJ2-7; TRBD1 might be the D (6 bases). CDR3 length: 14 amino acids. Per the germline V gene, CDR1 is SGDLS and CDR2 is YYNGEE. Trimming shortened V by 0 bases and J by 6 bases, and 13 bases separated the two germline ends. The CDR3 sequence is CASSVEQGLSEQYF. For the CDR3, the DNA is TGTGCCAGCAGCGTAGAGCAGGGGCTAAGCGAGCAGTACTTC.

This CDR3 reads CASRPGQTVSYEQYF. In DNA, the CDR3 is TGCGCCAGCAGACCCGGACAGACCGTCTCCTACGAGCAGTACTTC. The J gene is TRBJ2-7, the V gene TRBV5-1; TRBD1 is a possible D gene (6 bases). Germline V gene data show CDR1 as SGHRS and CDR2 as YFSETQ. Trimming pared 5 bases from V and 0 bases from J, leaving 15 bases between. The CDR3 spans 15 residues.

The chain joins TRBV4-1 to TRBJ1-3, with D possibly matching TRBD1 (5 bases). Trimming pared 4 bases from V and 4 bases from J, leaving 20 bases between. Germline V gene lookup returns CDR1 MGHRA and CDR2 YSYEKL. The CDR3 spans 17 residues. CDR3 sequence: CASSPGGGLGDGNTIYF. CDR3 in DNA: TGCGCCAGCAGCCCTGGGGGTGGGTTAGGGGACGGAAACACCATATATTTT.

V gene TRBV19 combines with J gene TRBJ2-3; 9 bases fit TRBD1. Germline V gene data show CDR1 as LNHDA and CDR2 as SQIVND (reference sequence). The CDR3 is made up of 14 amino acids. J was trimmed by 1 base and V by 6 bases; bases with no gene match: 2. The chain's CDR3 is CASRRDRGTDTQYF. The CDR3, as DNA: TGTGCCAGTAGACGGGACAGGGGCACAGATACGCAGTATTTT.

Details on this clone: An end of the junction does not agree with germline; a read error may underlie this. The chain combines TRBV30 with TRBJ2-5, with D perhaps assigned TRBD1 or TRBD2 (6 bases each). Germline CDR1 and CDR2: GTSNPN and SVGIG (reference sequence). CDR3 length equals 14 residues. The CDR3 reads CAWSPIKGGEAQYF. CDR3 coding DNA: TGTGCCTGGAGTCCCATTAAGGGGGGAGAGGCCCAGTACTTC.

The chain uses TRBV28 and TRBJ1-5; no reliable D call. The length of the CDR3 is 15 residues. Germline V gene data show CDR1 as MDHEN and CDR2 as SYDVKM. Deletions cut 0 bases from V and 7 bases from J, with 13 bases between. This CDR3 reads CASSLWKAEGQPQHF. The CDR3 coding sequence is TGTGCCAGCAGTTTATGGAAGGCCGAGGGCCAGCCCCAGCATTTT.

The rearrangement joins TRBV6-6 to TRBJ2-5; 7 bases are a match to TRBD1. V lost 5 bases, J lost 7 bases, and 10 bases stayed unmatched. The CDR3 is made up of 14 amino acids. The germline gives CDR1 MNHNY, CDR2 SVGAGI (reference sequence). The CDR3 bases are TGTGCCAGCAGTCCCCAGGGGGTAAAGGGGACCCAGTACTTC. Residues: CASSPQGVKGTQYF.

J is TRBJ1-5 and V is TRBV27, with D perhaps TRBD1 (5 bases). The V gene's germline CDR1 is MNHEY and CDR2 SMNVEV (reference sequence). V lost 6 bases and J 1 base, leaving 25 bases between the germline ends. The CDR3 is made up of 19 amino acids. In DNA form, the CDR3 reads TGTGCCAGCAGAGGAGGAAGGGACGTTGGGGGTGTAAGCAATCAGCCCCAGCATTTT. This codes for CASRGGRDVGGVSNQPQHF.

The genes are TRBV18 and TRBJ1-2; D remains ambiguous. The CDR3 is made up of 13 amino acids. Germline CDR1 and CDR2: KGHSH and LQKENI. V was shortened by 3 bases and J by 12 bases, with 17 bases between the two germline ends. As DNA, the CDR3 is TGTGCCAGCTCACCGGTCCAACCCAGTACAGACACCTTC. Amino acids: CASSPVQPSTDTF. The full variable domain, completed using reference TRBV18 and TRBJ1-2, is NAGVMQNPRHLVRRRGQEARLRCSPMKGHSHVYWYRQLPEEGLKFMVYLQKENIIDESGMPKERFSAEFPKEGPSILRIQQVVRGDSAAYFCASSPVQPSTDTFGSGTRLTVV.